One sample yielded the 24 T cell receptor beta chains listed below, sequenced in a study of blood T cell repertoires in COVID-19. Generated by immunoSEQ multiplex PCR, the TCRdb table keeps only in-frame clones and is missing some. The profile shows around 170,000 clones, approximately 85% of them singletons. Material for sequencing was PBMCs or T cells enriched from blood (not recorded which). The source is a young woman who had recovered from COVID-19.

CDR3 bases: TGTGCCAGCAGTGTACAGGGGTCCCATCAGCCCCAGCATTTT. Encoded protein: CASSVQGSHQPQHF. The rearrangement links TRBV28 to TRBJ1-5, with 7 bases matching TRBD1. Germline assignment: CDR1 MDHEN and CDR2 SYDVKM. The CDR3 has 14 residues. The V and J ends lost 5 bases and 5 bases, in that order; junction bases with no gene match: 6. Filled out from reference TRBV28 and TRBJ1-5, the complete variable domain reads DVKVTQSSRYLVKRTGEKVFLECVQDMDHENMFWYRQDPGLGLRLIYFSYDVKMKEKGDIPEGYSVSREKKERFSLILESASTNQTSMYLCASSVQGSHQPQHFGDGTRLSIL.

The V gene is TRBV21-1, the J gene TRBJ1-5. TRBV21-1 constitutes a pseudogene. The CDR3 length is 13 residues. CDR3 coding DNA: TGTGCCAGCACCGGACTGATAGGGCAGCCCCAGCATTTT. Its translation is CASTGLIGQPQHF.

This chain connects TRBV6-6 to TRBJ1-5; a possible D gene is TRBD1 (5 bases). Germline CDR1 and CDR2: MNHNY and SVGAGI (reference sequence). The V end was cut by 2 bases, the J end by 8 bases, with 13 bases between. The CDR3 totals 14 residues. The CDR3 sequence: CASSYLGGGEPQHF. The CDR3 DNA follows: TGTGCCAGCAGTTACCTGGGCGGGGGGGAGCCCCAGCATTTT.

The chain couples TRBV19 to TRBJ1-5; TRBD1 agrees at 7 bases. Germline V gives CDR1 LNHDA, CDR2 SQIVND (reference sequence). V lost 4 bases and J lost 1; bases outside the gene matches: 1. There are 14 residues in the CDR3. This chain's CDR3 is CASSTQGSNQPQHF. The CDR3 nucleotides read TGTGCCAGTAGTACACAGGGGAGCAATCAGCCCCAGCATTTT.

This chain joins TRBV28 and TRBJ2-5, with TRBD1 matching over 8 bases. CDR3 length: 15 residues. Trimming removed 2 bases from V and 5 bases from J; junction bases left unmatched: 7. Germline lookup yields CDR1 MDHEN and CDR2 SYDVKM. In DNA, the CDR3 is TGTGCCAGCAGTTTACAGGGGGCGTTACGGGAGACCCAGTACTTC. It yields the protein CASSLQGALRETQYF. The full variable domain, with the rest looked up from reference TRBV28 and TRBJ2-5, is DVKVTQSSRYLVKRTGEKVFLECVQDMDHENMFWYRQDPGLGLRLIYFSYDVKMKEKGDIPEGYSVSREKKERFSLILESASTNQTSMYLCASSLQGALRETQYFGPGTRLLVL.

This sequence joins TRBV11-2 and TRBJ2-5; no reliable D call. Deletions cut 4 bases from V and 0 bases from J, with 3 bases between. This CDR3 is 12 amino acids long. Germline CDR1 and CDR2: SGHAT and FQNNGV. The chain's CDR3 is CASSSYQETQYF. The CDR3 DNA reads as TGTGCCAGCAGCTCCTACCAAGAGACCCAGTACTTC.

This chain connects TRBV2 to TRBJ2-1, with D perhaps TRBD2 (6 bases). CDR1 and CDR2 (germline): SNHLY, FYNNEI. V lost 3 bases to trimming and J lost 6 bases, with 12 bases between them. The CDR3 sequence is 14 residues long. The CDR3 region has the DNA TGTGCCAGCAGTGAGCCGGGAGCTACCAATGAGCAGTTCTTC. Residues: CASSEPGATNEQFF.

The chain is built from TRBV7-2 and TRBJ1-1; 7 bases line up with TRBD1. Germline CDR1 is SGHTA and CDR2 is FQGNSA. V dropped 3 bases and J dropped 5; count of bases not matched to a gene: 3. The CDR3 sequence is 13 residues long. The CDR3 DNA reads as TGTGCCAGCAGCTTTGACAGGGTGACTGAAGCTTTCTTT. It yields the protein CASSFDRVTEAFF.

The V call is TRBV15, the J call TRBJ1-5, with a possible D match to TRBD1 (6 bases). Trimming cost V 5 bases and J 10 bases, with 24 bases left between them. The length of the CDR3 is 16 residues. The germline V gene has CDR1 LNHNV and CDR2 YYDKDF (reference sequence). The CDR3 sequence is CATSGDSGGLEIPQHF. The CDR3 DNA follows: TGTGCCACCAGCGGTGACAGCGGGGGCCTTGAGATACCCCAGCATTTT.

The chain joins TRBV3-1 (or the pseudogene TRBV3-2) to TRBJ2-3, with a weak D call TRBD2 (5 bases). V lost 7 bases to trimming and J lost 6 bases, with 11 bases between them. Germline V lookup: CDR1 LGHDT, CDR2 YNNKEL (reference sequence). The CDR3 spans 12 residues. The CDR3 DNA follows: TGTGCCAGCACGGGGTCTCGCGATACGCAGTATTTT. This codes for CASTGSRDTQYF.

The chain employs TRBV3-1 (or the pseudogene TRBV3-2) and TRBJ2-2; D call uncertain. V lost 2 bases and J 4 bases, leaving 5 bases between the germline ends. Germline assignment: CDR1 LGHDT and CDR2 YNNKEL (reference sequence). The CDR3 is 13 residues long. The DNA for the CDR3 is TGTGCCAGCAGCCAAATTCGCACCGGGGAGCTGTTTTTT. It translates to CASSQIRTGELFF.

This clone was picked up one time. The chain uses TRBV7-9 and TRBJ2-2, with TRBD1 matching over 8 bases. The CDR3 consists of 16 residues. CDR1 and CDR2 from the germline V gene are SEHNR and FQNEAQ (reference sequence). The V gene end was trimmed by 5 bases and the J gene end by 1 base; junction bases not matched to a gene: 6. The CDR3 here is CASSPRQGRNTGELFF. CDR3 nucleotide sequence: TGTGCCAGCAGCCCTCGACAGGGGAGGAACACCGGGGAGCTGTTTTTT.

A note on this clone: Other DNA sequences from this sample encode an identical CDR3 as well. J is TRBJ1-2 and V is TRBV18; no definite D call. The CDR3 has 13 amino acids. Germline V lookup: CDR1 KGHSH, CDR2 LQKENI. With 3 bases removed from V and 7 bases from J, the gap between germline ends came to 12 bases. Here the CDR3 reads CASSPSGEGGYTF. The CDR3 coding sequence is TGTGCCAGCTCACCCTCCGGGGAGGGTGGCTACACCTTC.

The chain carries TRBV5-6 and TRBJ1-2; D unclear. The CDR3 sequence is 11 residues long. CDR1 is SGHDT and CDR2 is YYEEEE in the germline V gene. The germline V and J ends were trimmed by 4 bases and 12 bases, with 13 bases remaining between them. CDR3 region: CASSQTGRDTF. In DNA, the CDR3 is TGTGCCAGCAGCCAGACGGGTAGAGACACCTTC. Together with reference TRBV5-6 and TRBJ1-2, the CDR3 gives the full variable domain: DAGVTQSPTHLIKTRGQQVTLRCSPKSGHDTVSWYQQALGQGPQFIFQYYEEEERQRGNFPDRFSGHQFPNYSSELNVNALLLGDSALYLCASSQTGRDTFGSGTRLTVV.

This clone was seen more than once but under ten times. The rearrangement links TRBV19 to TRBJ1-2; 8 bases line up with TRBD1. Trimming took 7 bases from V and 4 from J; bases not matched to a gene: 5. The CDR3 totals 13 residues. Germline V lookup: CDR1 LNHDA, CDR2 SQIVND (reference sequence). The CDR3 sequence: CASNRQGFYGYTF. In DNA form, the CDR3 reads TGTGCCAGTAATCGACAGGGGTTCTATGGCTACACCTTC.

Only one count was recorded for this clone. The chain uses TRBV7-3 and TRBJ2-3; 14 bases are a match to TRBD2. Looked up from germline, CDR1 is SGHTA and CDR2 is FQGTGA. The ends lost 4 bases at V and 8 bases at J; junction bases unmatched: 2. The CDR3 consists of 14 residues. The CDR3 bases are TGTGCCAGCAGCTCTGGACTAGCGGGAGGTACGCAGTATTTT. This sequence encodes CASSSGLAGGTQYF.

This clone was counted once. The chain joins TRBV4-1 to TRBJ1-6; possibly TRBD1 for D (6 bases). Trimming stripped 2 bases from V and 4 bases from J, with 12 bases between. Germline assignment: CDR1 MGHRA and CDR2 YSYEKL. The CDR3 length is 16 residues. CDR3 protein: CASSQLGAVYNSPLHF. Written as DNA, the CDR3 is TGCGCCAGCAGCCAATTGGGGGCAGTTTATAATTCACCCCTCCACTTT.

This chain uses TRBV12-3 or TRBV12-4 with TRBJ1-1; maybe TRBD1 (5 bases). V was cut by 2 bases and J by 8 bases, with 9 bases left in between. The CDR3 consists of 12 residues. CDR3 sequence reads: CASSLYDSEAFF. In DNA form, the CDR3 reads TGTGCCAGCAGTTTATATGACAGCGAAGCTTTCTTT.

In this sample, this clone turned up a few times. The chain employs TRBV10-1 and TRBJ2-4, with D possibly being TRBD2 (6 bases). V was pared by 2 bases and J by 3 bases, with 14 bases between. CDR3 length: 16 amino acids. Germline lookup yields CDR1 WNHNN and CDR2 SYGVQD (reference sequence). This CDR3 is CASSEQGGAGKNIQYF. The CDR3, as DNA: TGCGCCAGCAGTGAGCAAGGCGGGGCGGGCAAAAACATTCAGTACTTC.

V gene TRBV29-1 combines with J gene TRBJ1-2, with 11 bases that match TRBD1. Losses at the gene ends were 6 bases for V and 2 bases for J; bases not matched to a gene: 5. Germline values: CDR1 SQVTM, CDR2 ANQGSEA. The CDR3 totals 14 residues. Written as DNA, the CDR3 is TGCAGCGTGGGACAGGGGGGAAAGAACTATGGCTACACCTTC. Protein: CSVGQGGKNYGYTF.

This chain links TRBV10-1 with TRBJ1-2, with TRBD1 matching 7 bases. The CDR3 has 14 amino acids. Germline V gene data show CDR1 as WNHNN and CDR2 as SYGVQD (reference sequence). With 0 bases clipped from V and 4 bases from J, the junction kept 2 bases outside the gene matches. CDR3 in DNA: TGCGCCAGCAGTGAGTCCGGGACAGTCTATGGCTACACCTTC. It specifies CASSESGTVYGYTF.

The V and J genes are TRBV7-2 and TRBJ1-6; the D gene is possibly TRBD1 (6 bases). In germline, CDR1 is SGHTA, CDR2 FQGNSA. V was clipped by 5 bases and J by 0 bases, with 11 bases between them. The CDR3 is 16 residues long. In DNA form, the CDR3 reads TGTGCCAGCAGCGCAAGGGGGAGCTCCTATAATTCACCCCTCCACTTT. Protein: CASSARGSSYNSPLHF.

This chain uses TRBV29-1 with TRBJ2-1; 9 nucleotides match TRBD2. From germline, CDR1 is SQVTM and CDR2 ANQGSEA. The CDR3 consists of 14 residues. V lost 5 bases and J lost 8; bases outside the gene matches: 10. CDR3 nucleotide sequence: TGCAGCGTTTCCCCGGGACTAGCAATTGATGAGCAGTTCTTC. Its translation: CSVSPGLAIDEQFF.

This chain connects TRBV19 to TRBJ2-2; TRBD2 might be the D (5 bases). The CDR3 runs to 14 residues. Trimming left V 5 bases short and J 1 base short, with 8 bases between. Germline lookup yields CDR1 LNHDA and CDR2 SQIVND (reference sequence). This CDR3 is CASSVEGNTGELFF. The CDR3 nucleotides are TGTGCCAGTAGTGTCGAGGGGAACACCGGGGAGCTGTTTTTT.